A selection of T cell receptor beta chains follows, all from one sample in a study of T cells after yellow fever vaccination. TCRdb re-analysed the 5' RACE reads in MiXCR, keeping a single row per CDR3 protein. The sample has approximately 32,000 distinct CDR3 sequences, over 9.5% seen once. The sequences come from PBMCs, either bulk or a sorted T-cell subset (CD4+, CD8+, memory, or dextramer-sorted; not recorded which), collected around 15 days after the first yellow fever vaccination. Receptors originate from a man aged 18 to 29 who received the YFV17D yellow fever vaccine. CDR3s include the opening cysteine and the closing phenylalanine or tryptophan. A D gene is named only where the DNA matches it firmly. Expanded clones get a size class; other rows say once, few or many, or leave the size out.

d_call: TRBD1
v_call: TRBV24-1
j_call: TRBJ2-2
cdr3_length: 17
clone_size: many
cdr3_aa: CATSDSLGTGSTGELFF

d_call: -
v_call: TRBV29-1
j_call: TRBJ1-5
cdr3_length: 13
clone_size: medium-sized
cdr3_aa: CSVAGRGNQPQHF

d_call: TRBD1
v_call: TRBV7-2
j_call: TRBJ1-5
cdr3_length: 13
clone_size: many
cdr3_aa: CAGSRGYNQPQHF

d_call: -
v_call: TRBV5-1
j_call: TRBJ2-7
cdr3_length: 14
clone_size: many
cdr3_aa: CASSLSGYSYEQYF

d_call: -
v_call: TRBV12-3/TRBV12-4
j_call: TRBJ1-1
cdr3_length: 18
clone_size: many
cdr3_aa: CASSFLGRGLVSNTEAFF

d_call: TRBD1
v_call: TRBV11-3
j_call: TRBJ2-1
cdr3_length: 15
clone_size: -
cdr3_aa: CASSLGDRGGNEQFF

d_call: TRBD2
v_call: TRBV20-1
j_call: TRBJ2-3
cdr3_length: 13
clone_size: many
cdr3_aa: CGPSGGPADTQYF

d_call: TRBD2
v_call: TRBV5-6
j_call: TRBJ2-1
cdr3_length: 16
clone_size: many
cdr3_aa: CASSPASSGPYNEQFF

d_call: -
v_call: TRBV15
j_call: TRBJ2-5
cdr3_length: 13
clone_size: many
cdr3_aa: CATSRGQQETQYF

d_call: -
v_call: TRBV11-2
j_call: TRBJ1-2
cdr3_length: 13
clone_size: many
cdr3_aa: CASSLSRGASYTF

d_call: -
v_call: TRBV27
j_call: TRBJ1-1
cdr3_length: 13
clone_size: many
cdr3_aa: CASSFYEDAEAFF

d_call: -
v_call: TRBV5-1
j_call: TRBJ2-1
cdr3_length: 15
clone_size: many
cdr3_aa: CASSLAQAIYNEQFF

d_call: TRBD1
v_call: TRBV6-2/TRBV6-3
j_call: TRBJ1-5
cdr3_length: 15
clone_size: few
cdr3_aa: CASSYIQGANQPQHF

d_call: TRBD2
v_call: TRBV29-1
j_call: TRBJ2-1
cdr3_length: 12
clone_size: few
cdr3_aa: CSVSRGGNEQFF

d_call: -
v_call: TRBV12-3/TRBV12-4
j_call: TRBJ1-1
cdr3_length: 12
clone_size: many
cdr3_aa: CASTQVDTEAFF

d_call: -
v_call: TRBV20-1
j_call: TRBJ1-2
cdr3_length: 12
clone_size: -
cdr3_aa: CSATSANYGYTF

d_call: -
v_call: TRBV28
j_call: TRBJ1-1
cdr3_length: 12
clone_size: many
cdr3_aa: CASSFQNTEAFF

d_call: -
v_call: TRBV7-6
j_call: TRBJ2-5
cdr3_length: 12
clone_size: many
cdr3_aa: CASSLQGETQYF

d_call: TRBD2
v_call: TRBV27
j_call: TRBJ2-3
cdr3_length: 16
clone_size: many
cdr3_aa: CASSLSSGDSTDTQYF

d_call: -
v_call: TRBV5-7
j_call: TRBJ1-5
cdr3_length: 13
clone_size: many
cdr3_aa: CASNIGVNQPQHF

d_call: -
v_call: TRBV5-8
j_call: TRBJ1-5
cdr3_length: 20
clone_size: many
cdr3_aa: CASSLTAGTSSYSSNQPQHF

d_call: -
v_call: TRBV7-3
j_call: TRBJ2-1
cdr3_length: 13
clone_size: many
cdr3_aa: CASSQDYYNEQFF

d_call: -
v_call: TRBV3-1
j_call: TRBJ2-7
cdr3_length: 12
clone_size: many
cdr3_aa: CASSPGSYEQYF

d_call: -
v_call: TRBV12-3/TRBV12-4
j_call: TRBJ1-5
cdr3_length: 14
clone_size: many
cdr3_aa: CASSLGNSNQPQHF

d_call: -
v_call: TRBV12-3/TRBV12-4
j_call: TRBJ2-1
cdr3_length: 15
clone_size: many
cdr3_aa: CASSLNSGRYNEQFF

d_call: -
v_call: TRBV7-2
j_call: TRBJ2-2
cdr3_length: 14
clone_size: many
cdr3_aa: CASSVNSYTGELFF

d_call: -
v_call: TRBV6-5
j_call: TRBJ2-1
cdr3_length: 16
clone_size: many
cdr3_aa: CASSYSTSRRGNEQFF

d_call: -
v_call: TRBV5-5
j_call: TRBJ1-5
cdr3_length: 15
clone_size: many
cdr3_aa: CASRSESGGGQPQHF

d_call: TRBD1
v_call: TRBV4-3
j_call: TRBJ1-2
cdr3_length: 16
clone_size: many
cdr3_aa: CASSLGNRGHGYGYTF

d_call: TRBD1
v_call: TRBV24-1
j_call: TRBJ1-4
cdr3_length: 15
clone_size: many
cdr3_aa: CATSDPGQGSEKLFF

d_call: -
v_call: TRBV6-2/TRBV6-3
j_call: TRBJ1-1
cdr3_length: 14
clone_size: -
cdr3_aa: CASSTTALGTEAFF

d_call: -
v_call: TRBV5-1
j_call: TRBJ2-1
cdr3_length: 15
clone_size: many
cdr3_aa: CASSLEGRRDNEQFF

d_call: -
v_call: TRBV20-1
j_call: TRBJ1-5
cdr3_length: 13
clone_size: -
cdr3_aa: CSAREGLAQPQHF

d_call: TRBD2
v_call: TRBV29-1
j_call: TRBJ2-1
cdr3_length: 13
clone_size: many
cdr3_aa: CSVEATSGNEQFF

d_call: -
v_call: TRBV6-5
j_call: TRBJ1-2
cdr3_length: 17
clone_size: many
cdr3_aa: CASSYFGGTWGDYGYTF

d_call: TRBD2
v_call: TRBV7-2
j_call: TRBJ2-7
cdr3_length: 16
clone_size: many
cdr3_aa: CASSLGAGTSSYEQYF